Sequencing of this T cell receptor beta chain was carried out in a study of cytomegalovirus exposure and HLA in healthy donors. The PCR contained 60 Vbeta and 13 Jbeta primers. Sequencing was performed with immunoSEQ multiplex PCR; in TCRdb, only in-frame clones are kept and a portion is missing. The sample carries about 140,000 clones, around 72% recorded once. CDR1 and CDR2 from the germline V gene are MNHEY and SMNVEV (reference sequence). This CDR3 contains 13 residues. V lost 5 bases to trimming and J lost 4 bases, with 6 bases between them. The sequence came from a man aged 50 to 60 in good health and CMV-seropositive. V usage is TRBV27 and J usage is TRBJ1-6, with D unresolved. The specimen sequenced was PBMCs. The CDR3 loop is CASSLRYNSPLHF. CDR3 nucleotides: TGTGCCAGCAGTCTTCGGTATAATTCACCCCTCCACTTT.